This entry describes one TCR beta chain. The sample comes from a study of blood T cell repertoires in COVID-19. For the study at large: Nucleic acid was either cDNA or gDNA, and it came from T cells, B-cell-depleted T cells, or PBMCs.

Profiled with immunoSEQ multiplex PCR; TCRdb holds only in-frame clones, not every one. The sample holds about 140,000 clones, more than 80% seen once. Trimming pared 5 bases from V and 0 bases from J, leaving 12 bases between. From germline, CDR1 is SGHRS and CDR2 YFSETQ. The CDR3 is 15 amino acids. The J gene is TRBJ2-1, the V gene TRBV5-1, with a tentative D call TRBD1 (6 bases). This clonotype was sampled from a woman older than 75 in a cohort sampled during active or convalescent COVID-19. Sequencing was carried out using peripheral blood. The DNA for the CDR3 is TGCGCCAGCAGGACTACAGGGAGCTCCTACAATGAGCAGTTCTTC. This gives the protein CASRTTGSSYNEQFF.